This entry lists 21 T cell receptor beta chains sequenced from one sample in a study of T-cell reconstitution after alpha-beta-depleted transplantation in children. Preparation of the TCRbeta library used unique molecular identifiers. TCRdb processed the PCR reads anew with MiXCR; each CDR3 protein has one entry. The table records approximately 400,000 distinct CDR3 sequences, 15% to 20% of them present only once. This sample comprised PBMCs, mostly from graft donor cells, obtained 360 days after TCRalphabeta/CD19-depleted stem cell transplant. These receptors came from a boy younger than two who had a stem cell transplant for Wiskott-Aldrich syndrome, so the T cells may come from the graft donor.

The chain joins TRBV9 to TRBJ2-5, with D unclear. V was clipped by 0 bases and J by 5 bases, with 11 bases between them. Germline CDR1 reads SGDLS; CDR2 reads YYNGEE. This CDR3 comprises 14 residues. The CDR3 DNA sequence: TGTGCCAGCAGCGTAGGCAGTAGTGCGGAGACCCAGTACTTC. Translated, it gives CASSVGSSAETQYF.

V is TRBV4-1 and J is TRBJ1-1, with a possible D match to TRBD1 (5 bases). The CDR3 runs to 14 residues. From germline, CDR1 is MGHRA and CDR2 YSYEKL. V was pared by 0 bases and J by 11 bases, with 16 bases between. This CDR3 reads CASSQDIREIGAFF. CDR3 DNA sequence: TGCGCCAGCAGCCAAGATATCAGGGAAATAGGGGCTTTCTTT.

The chain couples TRBV24-1 to TRBJ2-1, with D unresolved. The V end lost 0 bases, the J end lost 0 bases, and 8 bases lay between the germline ends. CDR3 length: 16 residues. From germline, CDR1 is KGHDR and CDR2 SFDVKD. The DNA for the CDR3 is TGTGCCACCAGTGATTTGTGGCCATCCTCCTACAATGAGCAGTTCTTC. This encodes CATSDLWPSSYNEQFF.

This clonotype was observed a handful of times. This sequence joins TRBV15 and TRBJ2-2; D is unclear. The CDR3 covers 17 residues. In germline, CDR1 is LNHNV, CDR2 YYDKDF (reference sequence). V was trimmed by 0 bases and J by 5 bases, leaving 16 bases between them. Written as DNA, the CDR3 is TGTGCCACCAGCAGAGATAAATTCGGCCTTCAGACCGGGGAGCTGTTTTTT. It yields the protein CATSRDKFGLQTGELFF.

In this sample, this clonotype turned up a few times. The genes are TRBV14 and TRBJ1-3; 11 bases line up with TRBD1. The CDR3 is 14 amino acids. Germline-derived CDR1 and CDR2 are SGHDN and FVKESK. The ends lost 8 bases at V and 2 bases at J; junction bases unmatched: 2. CDR3 sequence reads: CASGGQGAGNTIYF. In nucleotides, the CDR3 is TGTGCCAGCGGGGGACAGGGGGCTGGAAACACCATATATTTT.

The chain combines TRBV5-5 with TRBJ1-1; no clear D gene. The V gene's germline CDR1 is SGHKS and CDR2 YYEKEE (reference sequence). The V and J ends lost 4 bases and 4 bases respectively, with 11 bases between them. The CDR3 runs to 13 residues. The DNA of the CDR3 is TGTGCCAGCAGCCTGGAGGGTATCACTGAAGCTTTCTTT. Its translation is CASSLEGITEAFF.

V and J are TRBV20-1 and TRBJ2-1; maybe TRBD1 (6 bases). CDR1 DFQATT and CDR2 SNEGSKA come from the germline V gene (reference sequence). The CDR3 length is 14 residues. V was shortened by 1 base and J by 3 bases, with 10 bases between the two germline ends. CDR3 DNA sequence: TGCAGTGCTAGAGGTGGGACACACTACAATGAGCAGTTCTTC. This translates into CSARGGTHYNEQFF.

The rearrangement links TRBV10-3 to TRBJ1-5; maybe TRBD1 (5 bases). From germline, CDR1 is ENHRY and CDR2 SYGVKD. The CDR3 loop spans 13 amino acids. V gave up 3 bases and J gave up 7 bases, with 10 bases separating them. DNA of the CDR3: TGTGCCATCAGTGATAGGTGGGACCAGCCCCAGCATTTT. It codes for CAISDRWDQPQHF.

This sequence joins TRBV10-3 and TRBJ2-7; the match to TRBD2 covers 10 bases. This CDR3 is built from 14 residues. Trimming removed 5 bases from V and 3 bases from J; junction bases left unmatched: 4. Germline CDR1 and CDR2: ENHRY and SYGVKD. The CDR3 DNA reads as TGTGCCATCAGTAAGCGGGGGGGGAGCTACGAGCAGTACTTC. Translation: CAISKRGGSYEQYF.

This clonotype turned up a few times. In DNA form, the CDR3 reads TGCAGTGCTAGAGATCCTAGCGGTTCCACAGATACGCAGTATTTT. Residues: CSARDPSGSTDTQYF. The chain links TRBV20-1 to TRBJ2-3; TRBD2 matches 7 bases. The junction had 5 bases not matched to a gene; V was cut back by 0 bases and J by 2 bases. The CDR3 totals 15 residues. In germline, CDR1 is DFQATT, CDR2 SNEGSKA (reference sequence).

The gene calls are TRBV29-1 and TRBJ1-5; TRBD1 matches at 9 bases. The CDR3 sequence is 13 residues long. V lost 4 bases and J lost 2; bases outside the gene matches: 0. Germline V gene data show CDR1 as SQVTM and CDR2 as ANQGSEA. The CDR3 region is CSVGDRGNQPQHF. CDR3 sequence (DNA): TGCAGCGTTGGGGACAGGGGCAATCAGCCCCAGCATTTT.

The table lists this clonotype with many counts. The chain is built from TRBV4-1 and TRBJ2-1; D gene uncertain. The germline gives CDR1 MGHRA, CDR2 YSYEKL. V was pared by 1 base and J by 10 bases, with 14 bases between. The CDR3 runs to 14 residues. For the CDR3, the DNA is TGCGCCAGCAGCCAAGTCTCCTTTAAAAGAGAGCAGTTCTTC. This translates into CASSQVSFKREQFF.

The chain couples TRBV20-1 to TRBJ2-7, with TRBD2 matching over 7 bases. Germline V CDR1 and CDR2: DFQATT, SNEGSKA (reference sequence). J was trimmed by 0 bases and V by 3 bases; bases with no gene match: 8. This CDR3 has 15 amino acids. The CDR3 DNA is TGCAGTGCTAGGGGACTAATCGGGCCCTCCTACGAGCAGTACTTC. Its protein is CSARGLIGPSYEQYF.

This clonotype has more than one count but fewer than ten. The rearrangement links TRBV5-1 to TRBJ2-7; the match to TRBD1 covers 9 bases. This CDR3 has 16 amino acids. Losses at the gene ends were 4 bases for V and 4 bases for J; bases not matched to a gene: 12. The germline gives CDR1 SGHRS, CDR2 YFSETQ. The CDR3 loop is CASSILTGTGLYEQYF. As DNA, the CDR3 is TGCGCCAGCAGCATCCTAACCGGGACAGGGCTGTACGAGCAGTACTTC.

The rearrangement joins TRBV5-5 to TRBJ2-5; D is unresolved. CDR1 is SGHKS and CDR2 is YYEKEE in the germline V gene (reference sequence). This CDR3 has 15 residues. Deletions cut 1 base from V and 2 bases from J, with 12 bases between. CDR3 sequence: CASSLQVGLQETQYF. The CDR3 bases are TGTGCCAGCAGCTTGCAGGTCGGGTTACAAGAGACCCAGTACTTC. Based on the CDR3 plus reference TRBV5-5 and TRBJ2-5, the full variable domain is DAGVTQSPTHLIKTRGQQVTLRCSPISGHKSVSWYQQVLGQGPQFIFQYYEKEERGRGNFPDRFSARQFPNYSSELNVNALLLGDSALYLCASSLQVGLQETQYFGPGTRLLVL.

The chain uses TRBV7-2 and TRBJ2-5; TRBD2 aligns across 9 bases. With 4 bases clipped from V and 5 bases from J, the junction kept 8 bases outside the gene matches. CDR1 is SGHTA, CDR2 FQGNSA, per germline. The CDR3 has 15 residues. The CDR3: CASSSRLAALETQYF. DNA of the CDR3: TGTGCCAGCAGCTCGAGACTAGCGGCCTTGGAGACCCAGTACTTC.

The rearrangement joins TRBV28 to TRBJ2-5; weak D call: TRBD1 (6 bases). The CDR3 totals 17 residues. Per the germline V gene, CDR1 is MDHEN and CDR2 is SYDVKM. V was cut by 4 bases and J by 1 base, with 19 bases left in between. The CDR3: CASSSPTQGAPQETQYF. The CDR3 region has the DNA TGTGCCAGCAGTTCCCCCACACAGGGAGCCCCCCAAGAGACCCAGTACTTC.

The CDR3 loop reads CASSVPGTSGRLPYNEQFF. The CDR3 DNA follows: TGTGCCAGCAGTGTTCCCGGGACTAGCGGGAGATTGCCCTACAATGAGCAGTTCTTC. The chain has TRBV2 and TRBJ2-1; TRBD2 aligns across 14 bases. This CDR3 region has 19 residues. Germline V lookup: CDR1 SNHLY, CDR2 FYNNEI. V shed 4 bases, J shed 2 bases, and the junction held 10 bases outside the gene matches.

This clonotype showed up just a few times. The V and J genes are TRBV7-2 and TRBJ2-3; 9 bases agree with TRBD1. The germline V gene has CDR1 SGHTA and CDR2 FQGNSA. The CDR3 length is 17 residues. The junction had 6 bases not matched to a gene; V was cut back by 1 base and J by 1 base. The CDR3 region has the DNA TGTGCCAGCAGCTTAGGGACAGGGGTGGCTGGCACAGATACGCAGTATTTT. It specifies CASSLGTGVAGTDTQYF.

V is TRBV20-1 and J is TRBJ2-5, with 7 bases fitting TRBD1. Germline V gene sequence: CDR1 DFQATT, CDR2 SNEGSKA (reference sequence). With 5 bases clipped from V and 1 base from J, the junction kept 4 bases outside the gene matches. The CDR3 contains 13 residues. The CDR3 bases are TGCAGTGCTCCGACAGGGACCCAAGAGACCCAGTACTTC. Translation: CSAPTGTQETQYF.

The J gene is TRBJ1-1, the V gene TRBV25-1; D is possibly TRBD1 (5 bases). Germline V gene sequence: CDR1 MGHDK, CDR2 SYGVNS. V was clipped by 3 bases and J by 5 bases, with 16 bases between them. This CDR3 contains 15 residues. Written as DNA, the CDR3 is TGTGCCAGCAGTGACCGGGACCGGGGACGGACTGAAGCTTTCTTT. Translation gives CASSDRDRGRTEAFF.